The 27 T cell receptor beta chains below all came from one sample that was sequenced in a study of blood T cell repertoires in COVID-19. This table comes from immunoSEQ multiplex PCR, and its TCRdb copy is limited to in-frame clones, with some not included. Found here are some 200,000 clones, 94% of them singletons; the top ten hold 0.76%. Sequencing input: peripheral blood. The receptors here all came from a man aged 25-40 years with COVID-19, enrolled during active disease.

This sequence joins TRBV5-1 and TRBJ1-4, with D tentatively TRBD1 (6 bases). The ends were cut back, 3 bases at V and 3 bases at J, with 15 bases in the middle. CDR1 is SGHRS and CDR2 is YFSETQ in the germline V gene. CDR3 length equals 16 residues. The CDR3 DNA reads TGCGCCAGCAGCTCGGTTTTGGACAGCGCTAATGAAAAACTGTTTTTT. Amino acid sequence: CASSSVLDSANEKLFF.

The chain is built from TRBV10-3 and TRBJ1-2; maybe TRBD1 (6 bases). Germline values: CDR1 ENHRY, CDR2 SYGVKD. This CDR3 region has 14 residues. With 7 bases removed from V and 6 bases from J, the gap between germline ends came to 18 bases. The CDR3 sequence is CAITSGTTEDGYTF. The CDR3 nucleotides are TGTGCCATCACCTCCGGGACAACTGAGGATGGCTACACCTTC.

The CDR3 here is CGQGSGSAGLGYTF. The DNA for the CDR3 is TGCGGGCAGGGTTCGGGCTCCGCAGGGTTGGGCTACACCTTC. The V and J genes are TRBV10-1 and TRBJ1-2, with a tentative D call TRBD1 (5 bases). Per the germline V gene, CDR1 is WNHNN and CDR2 is SYGVQD (reference sequence). This CDR3 contains 14 residues.

This chain joins TRBV7-2 and TRBJ2-5; tentative D call: TRBD2 (6 bases). The V gene's germline CDR1 is SGHTA and CDR2 FQGNSA. The CDR3 totals 14 residues. V was cut by 3 bases and J by 5 bases, with 13 bases left in between. CDR3 DNA: TGTGCCAGCAGCTTGGGGGGACTGTCGGAGACCCAGTACTTC. Translated, it gives CASSLGGLSETQYF. Based on the CDR3 plus reference TRBV7-2 and TRBJ2-5, the full variable domain is GAGVSQSPSNKVTEKGKDVELRCDPISGHTALYWYRQSLGQGLEFLIYFQGNSAPDKSGLPSDRFSAERTGGSVSTLTIQRTQQEDSAVYLCASSLGGLSETQYFGPGTRLLVL.

This clone was counted between two and nine times. This chain connects TRBV6-6 to TRBJ2-1, with TRBD2 matching 9 bases. Germline V gene data show CDR1 as MNHNY and CDR2 as SVGAGI (reference sequence). The CDR3 contains 15 residues. The trim removed 5 bases at V and 3 bases at J, leaving 5 bases unmatched. Here the CDR3 DNA reads TGTGCCAGCAGTATAGCGGGGGAAAACTACAATGAGCAGTTCTTC. Its translation: CASSIAGENYNEQFF.

This clone has just one count. V is TRBV3-1 (or the pseudogene TRBV3-2) and J is TRBJ2-1; no reliable D call. The length of the CDR3 is 15 residues. Trimming took off 0 bases at V and 2 bases at J, with 8 bases between the two ends. Germline assignment: CDR1 LGHDT and CDR2 YNNKEL (reference sequence). The CDR3 here is CASSQDAVTYNEQFF. The CDR3 DNA is TGTGCCAGCAGCCAAGATGCGGTAACCTACAATGAGCAGTTCTTC.

The chain is built from TRBV30 and TRBJ2-5, with 12 bases that match TRBD2. Germline lookup yields CDR1 GTSNPN and CDR2 SVGIG (reference sequence). V was clipped by 7 bases and J by 5 bases; unmatched bases: 5. The CDR3 extends over 13 amino acids. Here the CDR3 DNA reads TGTGCCTTGAGGACTAGCGGGGATGAGACCCAGTACTTC. Its translation: CALRTSGDETQYF.

This CDR3 reads CASNDRGGYYGYTF. For the CDR3, the DNA is TGTGCCTCTAACGACAGGGGGGGGTACTATGGCTACACCTTC. The chain combines TRBV30 with TRBJ1-2, with 9 bases fitting TRBD1. Germline values: CDR1 GTSNPN, CDR2 SVGIG (reference sequence). V trimming: 7 bases; J trimming: 3 bases; junction bases outside the gene matches: 9. The CDR3 runs to 14 residues.

The rearrangement joins TRBV30 to TRBJ2-7, with D possibly TRBD2 on 6 matching bases. This CDR3 comprises 12 residues. Between the trimmed V and J ends, which lost 0 bases and 3 bases, there was a span of 6 bases. Germline V CDR1 and CDR2: GTSNPN, SVGIG (reference sequence). The CDR3 nucleotides read TGTGCCTGGAGTGTAGCGGGCTACGAGCAGTACTTC. This codes for CAWSVAGYEQYF.

The chain recombines TRBV9 with TRBJ1-4; possibly TRBD1 for D (6 bases). The CDR3 contains 15 residues. Germline V gene lookup returns CDR1 SGDLS and CDR2 YYNGEE. Trimming stripped 0 bases from V and 7 bases from J, with 13 bases between. CDR3 region: CASSVAGGNGEKLFF. CDR3 DNA: TGTGCCAGCAGCGTAGCTGGGGGCAACGGTGAAAAACTGTTTTTT.

This clone has a single count. The V gene is TRBV29-1, the J gene TRBJ2-3, with 14 bases identical to TRBD2. Looked up from germline, CDR1 is SQVTM and CDR2 is ANQGSEA. The CDR3 extends over 18 amino acids. The V and J ends lost 8 bases and 3 bases, in that order; junction bases with no gene match: 16. This chain's CDR3 is CSFYPTSGGVIGTDTQYF. CDR3 sequence (DNA): TGCAGCTTCTACCCGACTAGCGGGGGGGTAATAGGAACAGATACGCAGTATTTT.

The chain uses TRBV27 and TRBJ1-1; D call uncertain. This CDR3 has 14 residues. Looked up from germline, CDR1 is MNHEY and CDR2 is SMNVEV (reference sequence). Trimming removed 7 bases at V and 0 bases at J, with 12 bases between. CDR3 coding DNA: TGTGCCAGCACCTCGGGGAAGATGAACACTGAAGCTTTCTTT. Translating it yields CASTSGKMNTEAFF.

Regarding this clone: Distinct nucleotide sequences in the sample also encode this CDR3. The rearrangement uses TRBV6-5 and TRBJ1-3, with D unclear. V lost 0 bases and J 0 bases, leaving 6 bases between the germline ends. The germline V gene encodes CDR1 MNHEY and CDR2 SVGAGI. This CDR3 has 15 residues. Here the CDR3 DNA reads TGTGCCAGCAGTTACTCCGGGAGCTCTGGAAACACCATATATTTT. This gives the protein CASSYSGSSGNTIYF.

The CDR3 spells CAISAGTGGSGGYTF. CDR3 sequence (DNA): TGTGCCATCAGCGCCGGGACAGGGGGAAGCGGTGGCTACACCTTC. The chain combines TRBV10-3 with TRBJ1-2, with 11 bases aligning to TRBD1. Trimming took 6 bases from V and 7 from J; bases not matched to a gene: 10. CDR1 is ENHRY and CDR2 is SYGVKD in the germline V gene. CDR3 length: 15 amino acids.

DNA for the CDR3: TGTGCCAGCAGCCACGGACAGGGGCCTAATTCACCCCTCCACTTT. It yields the protein CASSHGQGPNSPLHF. The chain is built from TRBV14 and TRBJ1-6, with 9 positions matching TRBD1. Trimming at V came to 3 bases and at J to 6 bases, leaving 3 bases not matched to a gene. Germline CDR1 and CDR2: SGHDN and FVKESK. The CDR3 totals 15 residues. The full variable domain, rest sourced from reference TRBV14 and TRBJ1-6, is EAGVTQFPSHSVIEKGQTVTLRCDPISGHDNLYWYRRVMGKEIKFLLHFVKESKQDESGMPNNRFLAERTGGTYSTLKVQPAELEDSGVYFCASSHGQGPNSPLHFGNGTRLTVT.

The chain uses TRBV7-2 and TRBJ1-2, with D possibly being TRBD1 (5 bases). The CDR3 is made up of 13 amino acids. Trimming shortened V by 3 bases and J by 3 bases, and 8 bases separated the two germline ends. The V gene's germline CDR1 is SGHTA and CDR2 FQGNSA. CDR3 sequence reads: CASSFKTDYGYTF. In DNA form, the CDR3 reads TGTGCCAGCAGCTTTAAGACAGACTATGGCTACACCTTC.

The chain employs TRBV5-1 and TRBJ2-5, with TRBD2 matching 8 bases. Per germline, CDR1 SGHRS and CDR2 YFSETQ. J was trimmed by 3 bases and V by 4 bases; bases with no gene match: 11. The CDR3 contains 16 residues. CDR3 loop: CASSTHRGGTKETQYF. The CDR3 nucleotides are TGCGCCAGCAGCACCCACCGGGGGGGGACTAAAGAGACCCAGTACTTC.

This chain uses TRBV7-9 with TRBJ1-2; 7 bases line up with TRBD1. Germline values: CDR1 SEHNR, CDR2 FQNEAQ (reference sequence). The CDR3 loop spans 15 amino acids. V lost 5 bases to trimming and J lost 2 bases; unmatched junction nucleotides: 8. Written as DNA, the CDR3 is TGTGCCAGCAGCCCAGGGGACAGACTCAACTATGGCTACACCTTC. Residues: CASSPGDRLNYGYTF.

The chain employs TRBV30 and TRBJ1-4, with D tentatively TRBD1 (6 bases). The germline V gene has CDR1 GTSNPN and CDR2 SVGIG (reference sequence). The CDR3 extends over 16 amino acids. The ends were cut back, 0 bases at V and 5 bases at J, with 16 bases in the middle. The CDR3 bases are TGTGCCTGGAGTGTTGGGGGTGCAGGGGCGAATGAAAAACTGTTTTTT. Its translation: CAWSVGGAGANEKLFF.

The chain is built from TRBV19 and TRBJ2-7; 7 bases map to TRBD2. V shed 3 bases, J shed 2 bases, and the junction held 16 bases outside the gene matches. Looked up from germline, CDR1 is LNHDA and CDR2 is SQIVND (reference sequence). CDR3 length: 18 residues. The CDR3 region is CASSIRIRGELLTYEQYF. The DNA for the CDR3 is TGTGCCAGTAGTATCAGGATACGGGGGGAACTCCTAACCTACGAGCAGTACTTC.

The chain uses TRBV4-2 and TRBJ1-2, with TRBD1 identical over 10 bases. The CDR3 is made up of 14 amino acids. Germline V gene lookup returns CDR1 LGHNA and CDR2 YNFKEQ. Trimming cost V 3 bases and J 6 bases; bases outside gene matches: 4. The DNA of the CDR3 is TGTGCCAGCAGCCAGCCGACAGGGGGCGATGGCTACACCTTC. This sequence encodes CASSQPTGGDGYTF.

The chain recombines TRBV7-9 with TRBJ2-5, with TRBD1 identical over 8 bases. Looked up from germline, CDR1 is SEHNR and CDR2 is FQNEAQ (reference sequence). Germline trimming cut 6 bases from V and 5 bases from J; bases unmatched to any gene: 14. This CDR3 region has 16 residues. CDR3 sequence: CASSSPPQGAGETQYF. The CDR3 region has the DNA TGTGCCAGCAGTTCCCCCCCCCAGGGGGCTGGGGAGACCCAGTACTTC.

The J gene is TRBJ2-5, the V gene TRBV4-2; 7 nucleotides match TRBD1. The CDR3 has 15 residues. With V trimmed by 3 bases and J by 5 bases, 9 bases remained unmatched. Germline lookup yields CDR1 LGHNA and CDR2 YNFKEQ. The CDR3 DNA reads TGTGCCAGCAGCCAGCGTTGGACAGGACGGGAGACCCAGTACTTC. This codes for CASSQRWTGRETQYF.

The chain uses TRBV5-4 and TRBJ1-6; D is uncertain. The CDR3 spans 16 residues. CDR1 and CDR2 (germline): SGHNT, YYREEE (reference sequence). V was clipped by 3 bases and J by 7 bases, with 17 bases between them. The CDR3 nucleotides are TGTGCCAGCAGCTCCGGTGCAATCAGAGGAAATTCACCCCTCCACTTT. As protein: CASSSGAIRGNSPLHF. Full variable domain (missing parts from reference TRBV5-4 and TRBJ1-6): ETGVTQSPTHLIKTRGQQVTLRCSSQSGHNTVSWYQQALGQGPQFIFQYYREEENGRGNFPPRFSGLQFPNYSSELNVNALELDDSALYLCASSSGAIRGNSPLHFGNGTRLTVT.

The rearrangement links TRBV5-4 to TRBJ1-6; 8 nucleotides agree with TRBD1. Germline CDR1 and CDR2: SGHNT and YYREEE (reference sequence). Unmatched junction bases numbered 6, after V lost 4 bases and J lost 3 bases. This CDR3 spans 16 amino acids. Here the CDR3 reads CASSPDRDGYNSPLHF. CDR3 in DNA: TGTGCCAGCAGCCCGGACAGGGACGGCTATAATTCACCCCTCCACTTT.

The chain uses TRBV20-1 and TRBJ2-7, with 7 nucleotides matching TRBD1. Germline CDR1 reads DFQATT; CDR2 reads SNEGSKA (reference sequence). V dropped 3 bases and J dropped 3; count of bases not matched to a gene: 8. This CDR3 has 14 residues. The CDR3 reads CSASTWTGLYEQYF. In DNA, the CDR3 is TGCAGTGCTAGTACTTGGACAGGCCTCTACGAGCAGTACTTC.

This clone is a singleton in its sample. The V gene is TRBV9, the J gene TRBJ1-2; D uncertain. V was trimmed by 0 bases and J by 4 bases, leaving 10 bases between them. CDR3 length: 14 residues. CDR1 is SGDLS, CDR2 YYNGEE, per germline. The CDR3 sequence: CASSVEDGGYGYTF. CDR3 nucleotides: TGTGCCAGCAGCGTAGAAGACGGAGGCTATGGCTACACCTTC.